One sample yielded the 31 T cell receptor beta chains listed below, sequenced in a study of T cell changes during pregnancy in multiple sclerosis. The repertoire was sequenced with immunoSEQ multiplex PCR; TCRdb's copy has only in-frame clones and lacks some. The sample contains over 30,000 clones, about 90% of which appear only once. The specimen was CD8+ T cells from peripheral blood mononuclear cells, collected in the third trimester of pregnancy. The receptors here all came from a female donor with multiple sclerosis, enrolled in a pregnancy study.

The rearrangement joins TRBV9 to TRBJ2-3, with TRBD2 matching over 12 bases. In germline, CDR1 is SGDLS, CDR2 YYNGEE. The CDR3 is made up of 16 amino acids. V lost 4 bases to trimming and J lost 4 bases; unmatched junction nucleotides: 7. The CDR3 DNA reads TGTGCCAGCAGCATCCGGACTAGCGGGGTGGCAGATACGCAGTATTTT. Translated, it gives CASSIRTSGVADTQYF.

This clone was found a few times. V and J are TRBV2 and TRBJ1-1, with D tentatively TRBD1 (5 bases). The CDR3 length is 13 residues. V shed 2 bases and J shed 11 bases, with 15 bases lying between them. Germline loops: CDR1 SNHLY, CDR2 FYNNEI. CDR3 coding DNA: TGTGCCAGCAGTGAACAGGGTGATCTTGAGGCTTTCTTT. It specifies CASSEQGDLEAFF.

The CDR3 loop is CASSQDPGWDEQYF. The CDR3, as DNA: TGCGCCAGCAGCCAAGATCCGGGGTGGGACGAGCAGTACTTC. This chain connects TRBV4-1 to TRBJ2-7; tentative D call: TRBD2 (5 bases). The V gene's germline CDR1 is MGHRA and CDR2 YSYEKL. This CDR3 has 14 residues. Trimming took off 0 bases at V and 5 bases at J, with 11 bases between the two ends.

This chain connects TRBV9 to TRBJ1-3; D possibly corresponds to TRBD1 (5 bases). V was clipped by 1 base and J by 4 bases, with 6 bases between them. There are 13 residues in the CDR3. Looked up from germline, CDR1 is SGDLS and CDR2 is YYNGEE. The CDR3 coding sequence is TGTGCCAGCAGCGTACAGGGCGGAAACACCATATATTTT. This gives the protein CASSVQGGNTIYF.

The chain combines TRBV6-5 with TRBJ2-1; 7 bases are shared with TRBD2. This CDR3 is built from 13 residues. J lost 7 bases, V lost 2 bases, and 2 bases had no gene match. Germline assignment: CDR1 MNHEY and CDR2 SVGAGI. CDR3 DNA sequence: TGTGCCAGCAGTTACACCGGGGGGAATGAGCAGTTCTTC. The encoded protein is CASSYTGGNEQFF.

This clone is labeled as medium-sized. The J gene is TRBJ2-7, the V gene TRBV2; 9 bases are shared with TRBD1. Germline V gives CDR1 SNHLY, CDR2 FYNNEI. The CDR3 spans 16 residues. J was trimmed by 5 bases and V by 3 bases; bases with no gene match: 11. The CDR3 protein is CASSEGQGLGFDEQYF. CDR3 coding DNA: TGTGCCAGCAGTGAGGGACAGGGATTAGGCTTTGACGAGCAGTACTTC.

This clone showed up just a few times. The chain has TRBV11-3 and TRBJ1-2; a weak D match, TRBD1 (6 bases). CDR3 size: 17 residues. CDR1 is SGHNT and CDR2 is YENEEA in the germline V gene. V lost 1 base and J lost 3, with 18 bases in between. CDR3 loop: CASSLVPRNRDDYGYTF. In DNA form, the CDR3 reads TGTGCCAGCAGCTTAGTCCCCCGGAACAGGGACGACTATGGCTACACCTTC.

The chain uses TRBV6-4 and TRBJ2-2; a weak D match, TRBD2 (6 bases). The CDR3 loop spans 16 amino acids. V was shortened by 3 bases and J by 4 bases, with 15 bases between the two germline ends. The germline CDR1 and CDR2 sequences are MRHNA and SNTAGT. The CDR3 DNA reads as TGTGCCAGCAGTGAAGTGGGGGGTACTGGCACCGGGGAGCTGTTTTTT. Its translation: CASSEVGGTGTGELFF.

This chain joins TRBV15 and TRBJ1-1; a possible D gene is TRBD1 (5 bases). CDR3 length: 12 amino acids. The germline gives CDR1 LNHNV, CDR2 YYDKDF (reference sequence). Trimming took 3 bases from V and 6 from J, leaving 8 bases between them. The CDR3 region has the DNA TGTGCCACCAGCAGGGGGGGGTCTGAAGCTTTCTTT. It encodes CATSRGGSEAFF.

The chain couples TRBV19 to TRBJ1-5; D is possibly TRBD1 (5 bases). Germline V gene data show CDR1 as LNHDA and CDR2 as SQIVND (reference sequence). The CDR3 totals 12 residues. Trimming took 2 bases from V and 6 from J, leaving 5 bases between them. CDR3 nucleotides: TGTGCCAGTAGTATAAGGGGTCAGCCCCAGCATTTT. Protein sequence: CASSIRGQPQHF.

This chain connects TRBV6-6 to TRBJ2-3; perhaps TRBD2 as D (6 bases). Trimming took off 2 bases at V and 11 bases at J, with 11 bases between the two ends. The CDR3 totals 12 residues. Germline values: CDR1 MNHNY, CDR2 SVGAGI (reference sequence). The CDR3 protein is CASSYSGGGQYF. The CDR3 coding sequence is TGTGCCAGCAGTTACAGTGGGGGAGGGCAGTATTTT.

The chain employs TRBV2 and TRBJ2-5, with 7 positions matching TRBD2. V shed 4 bases, J shed 3 bases, and the junction held 2 bases outside the gene matches. CDR1 SNHLY and CDR2 FYNNEI come from the germline V gene. The CDR3 is 13 residues long. The chain's CDR3 is CASSGAGEETQYF. CDR3 in DNA: TGTGCCAGCAGTGGCGCGGGGGAAGAGACCCAGTACTTC.

The CDR3 bases are TGTGCCAGCAGCCCTAGCGGGCAAGAGACCCAGTACTTC. Translating gives CASSPSGQETQYF. The V gene is TRBV7-2, the J gene TRBJ2-5; 8 positions match TRBD2. This CDR3 comprises 13 residues. CDR1 is SGHTA and CDR2 is FQGNSA in the germline V gene. Trimming took 5 bases from V and 2 from J; bases not matched to a gene: 1.

This chain links TRBV7-8 with TRBJ2-2; 14 nucleotides agree with TRBD2. The germline V gene has CDR1 SGHVS and CDR2 FQNEAQ. The CDR3 has 18 residues. V trimming: 3 bases; J trimming: 1 base; junction bases outside the gene matches: 4. CDR3 in DNA: TGTGCCAGCAGCTTTGGGACTAGCGGGGGCCTGAACACCGGGGAGCTGTTTTTT. This sequence encodes CASSFGTSGGLNTGELFF.

This sequence joins TRBV9 and TRBJ1-4; D is perhaps TRBD1 (6 bases). The CDR3 extends over 14 amino acids. The V end lost 3 bases, the J end lost 0 bases, and 6 bases lay between the germline ends. Looked up from germline, CDR1 is SGDLS and CDR2 is YYNGEE. The CDR3 sequence is CASSGTATNEKLFF. The CDR3 DNA sequence: TGTGCCAGCAGCGGGACAGCAACTAATGAAAAACTGTTTTTT.

The V gene is TRBV5-8, the J gene TRBJ1-2; 8 bases align to TRBD1. V shed 0 bases, J shed 2 bases, and the junction held 12 bases outside the gene matches. The CDR3 has 18 amino acids. From germline, CDR1 is SGHTS and CDR2 YDEGEE. The CDR3 loop is CASSLVLGTGQTNYGYTF. CDR3 DNA sequence: TGTGCCAGCAGCTTGGTGCTAGGGACAGGACAAACAAACTATGGCTACACCTTC. Full variable domain (remainder filled in from reference TRBV5-8 and TRBJ1-2): EAGVTQSPTHLIKTRGQQATLRCSPISGHTSVYWYQQALGLGLQFLLWYDEGEERNRGNFPPRFSGRQFPNYSSELNVNALELEDSALYLCASSLVLGTGQTNYGYTFGSGTRLTVV.

The V and J genes are TRBV5-1 and TRBJ2-5, with D possibly TRBD2 on 7 matching bases. Trimming removed 4 bases at V and 5 bases at J, with 15 bases between. CDR1 and CDR2 from the germline V gene are SGHRS and YFSETQ. This CDR3 region has 14 residues. Here the CDR3 reads CASSEGEGGETQYF. For the CDR3, the DNA is TGCGCCAGCAGCGAGGGGGAGGGGGGCGAGACCCAGTACTTC. The variable domain in full, with the rest retrieved from reference TRBV5-1 and TRBJ2-5, is KAGVTQTPRYLIKTRGQQVTLSCSPISGHRSVSWYQQTPGQGLQFLFEYFSETQRNKGNFPGRFSGRQFSNSRSEMNVSTLELGDSALYLCASSEGEGGETQYFGPGTRLLVL.

This clone was picked up a small number of times. This chain joins TRBV7-3 and TRBJ2-1, with 9 bases identical to TRBD2. The CDR3 extends over 15 amino acids. Per germline, CDR1 SGHTA and CDR2 FQGTGA. Trimming removed 2 bases from V and 3 bases from J; junction bases left unmatched: 2. The CDR3 DNA sequence: TGTGCCAGCAGCTTACTAGCGGGGAACTACAATGAGCAGTTCTTC. It codes for CASSLLAGNYNEQFF.

The chain is built from TRBV7-6 and TRBJ2-1; D not resolved. CDR3 length: 13 residues. The ends were cut back, 0 bases at V and 7 bases at J, with 7 bases in the middle. Germline-derived CDR1 and CDR2 are SGHVS and FNYEAQ. This CDR3 reads CASSLAPPNEQFF. The CDR3 region has the DNA TGTGCCAGCAGCTTAGCTCCCCCAAATGAGCAGTTCTTC.

The gene calls are TRBV4-2 and TRBJ1-5; D ambiguous. The CDR3 has 13 residues. Trimming shortened V by 1 base and J by 4 bases, and 5 bases separated the two germline ends. Germline CDR1 is LGHNA and CDR2 is YNFKEQ. CDR3 bases: TGTGCCAGCAGCCAAGTCTTAAATCAGCCCCAGCATTTT. Its protein product is CASSQVLNQPQHF.

The chain uses TRBV13 and TRBJ2-2; 8 bases are a match to TRBD2. J lost 4 bases, V lost 3 bases, and 1 base had no gene match. Germline-derived CDR1 and CDR2 are PRHDT and FYEKMQ (reference sequence). The length of the CDR3 is 14 residues. The CDR3 sequence: CASSFGRGTGELFF. In DNA, the CDR3 is TGTGCCAGCAGCTTCGGGAGGGGCACCGGGGAGCTGTTTTTT.

CDR3 residues: CASSVTGANYNEQFF. For the CDR3, the DNA is TGTGCCAGCTCAGTAACAGGGGCTAACTACAATGAGCAGTTCTTC. The rearrangement joins TRBV18 to TRBJ2-1, with TRBD1 matching 7 bases. The CDR3 runs to 15 residues. After removal of 5 bases from V and 3 bases from J, the junction contained 7 bases not matched to a gene. Germline CDR1 reads KGHSH; CDR2 reads LQKENI. Looking up the rest from reference TRBV18 and TRBJ2-1 gives the full variable domain: NAGVMQNPRHLVRRRGQEARLRCSPMKGHSHVYWYRQLPEEGLKFMVYLQKENIIDESGMPKERFSAEFPKEGPSILRIQQVVRGDSAAYFCASSVTGANYNEQFFGPGTRLTVL.

V and J are TRBV5-5 and TRBJ1-6; 8 nucleotides line up with TRBD1. The CDR3 loop spans 13 amino acids. The junction had 7 bases not matched to a gene; V was cut back by 7 bases and J by 10 bases. Germline-derived CDR1 and CDR2 are SGHKS and YYEKEE (reference sequence). DNA for the CDR3: TGTGCCAGCGAGGACAGGGAAGGATCACCCCTCCACTTT. It is translated as CASEDREGSPLHF.

The CDR3 DNA is TGTGCCAGCTCATCCCCCGGGACAGGGGAATCACCCCTCCACTTT. The encoded protein is CASSSPGTGESPLHF. The J gene is TRBJ1-6, the V gene TRBV18; 10 nucleotides line up with TRBD1. In germline, CDR1 is KGHSH, CDR2 LQKENI. The CDR3 has 15 residues. V lost 5 bases, J lost 10 bases, and 8 bases stayed unmatched. Full variable domain (remainder filled in from reference TRBV18 and TRBJ1-6): NAGVMQNPRHLVRRRGQEARLRCSPMKGHSHVYWYRQLPEEGLKFMVYLQKENIIDESGMPKERFSAEFPKEGPSILRIQQVVRGDSAAYFCASSSPGTGESPLHFGNGTRLTVT.

The rearrangement uses TRBV9 and TRBJ2-3; TRBD1 matches at 10 bases. With 0 bases clipped from V and 5 bases from J, the junction kept 6 bases outside the gene matches. The CDR3 is made up of 16 amino acids. Germline V gene sequence: CDR1 SGDLS, CDR2 YYNGEE. CDR3: CASSVAGTGVIDTQYF. DNA of the CDR3: TGTGCCAGCAGCGTAGCGGGGACAGGGGTGATAGATACGCAGTATTTT. The variable domain in full, completed from reference TRBV9 and TRBJ2-3, reads DSGVTQTPKHLITATGQRVTLRCSPRSGDLSVYWYQQSLDQGLQFLIQYYNGEERAKGNILERFSAQQFPDLHSELNLSSLELGDSALYFCASSVAGTGVIDTQYFGPGTRLTVL.

This clone was seen a handful of times. The CDR3 here is CASSEFVAVDEQFF. The DNA of the CDR3 is TGTGCCAGCAGTGAATTTGTGGCTGTCGATGAGCAGTTCTTC. The V call is TRBV2, the J call TRBJ2-1; D remains unclear. V lost 2 bases, J lost 8 bases, and 13 bases lay in between. The CDR3 is 14 amino acids. Per the germline V gene, CDR1 is SNHLY and CDR2 is FYNNEI.

The chain carries TRBV13 and TRBJ1-2, with TRBD1 identical over 7 bases. Germline CDR1 is PRHDT and CDR2 is FYEKMQ (reference sequence). V was clipped by 4 bases and J by 0 bases; unmatched bases: 5. The CDR3 sequence is 15 residues long. CDR3 in DNA: TGTGCCAGCAGCTCTAGGGACAGCCCTAACTATGGCTACACCTTC. Translation: CASSSRDSPNYGYTF.

The chain couples TRBV6-6 to TRBJ2-4; D is unclear. CDR1 and CDR2 from the germline V gene are MNHNY and SVGAGI (reference sequence). With 5 bases removed from V and 8 bases from J, the gap between germline ends came to 19 bases. This CDR3 is built from 15 residues. CDR3: CASSPARQALDIQYF. In DNA form, the CDR3 reads TGTGCCAGCAGTCCTGCCCGGCAGGCCTTGGACATTCAGTACTTC.

This chain links TRBV9 with TRBJ2-2; the D gene is possibly TRBD2 (6 bases). The V end was cut by 4 bases, the J end by 0 bases, with 19 bases between. The CDR3 loop spans 18 amino acids. Germline V gene data show CDR1 as SGDLS and CDR2 as YYNGEE. CDR3 sequence reads: CASSFSRGLLANTGELFF. In DNA form, the CDR3 reads TGTGCCAGCAGCTTCAGCCGGGGGTTGCTGGCGAACACCGGGGAGCTGTTTTTT. Looking up the rest from reference TRBV9 and TRBJ2-2 gives the full variable domain: DSGVTQTPKHLITATGQRVTLRCSPRSGDLSVYWYQQSLDQGLQFLIQYYNGEERAKGNILERFSAQQFPDLHSELNLSSLELGDSALYFCASSFSRGLLANTGELFFGEGSRLTVL.

The chain carries TRBV7-6 and TRBJ2-1, with D uncertain. This CDR3 has 13 amino acids. Between the trimmed V and J ends, which lost 6 bases and 5 bases, there was a span of 11 bases. The germline V gene has CDR1 SGHVS and CDR2 FNYEAQ. The CDR3 sequence: CASSASLHNEQFF. The CDR3 region has the DNA TGTGCCAGCAGTGCTAGTCTGCACAATGAGCAGTTCTTC.

The rearrangement uses TRBV27 and TRBJ2-1, with D possibly matching TRBD2 (7 bases). With 3 bases removed from V and 10 bases from J, the gap between germline ends came to 16 bases. Germline lookup yields CDR1 MNHEY and CDR2 SMNVEV (reference sequence). The CDR3 runs 14 residues. The CDR3 coding sequence is TGTGCCAGCAGTTTTAAACGGGGGGCAACCGAGCAGTTCTTC. As protein: CASSFKRGATEQFF.